The 28 T cell receptor beta chains reported below all come from one sample, sequenced in a study of regulatory T cells in long-lasting Graves disease. Time point in this sample: newly diagnosed GD, antithyroid drugs for less than 3 months. PBMC-derived RNA was used for the TCR library. HTBI primers from iRepertoire and Arm-PCR of CDR3 regions yielded the TCR beta libraries. TCRdb redid the calling of the multiplex PCR reads with MiXCR, one entry per CDR3 protein. The repertoire holds fewer than 550,000 distinct CDR3 sequences, with about 16% as singletons. A further study also used this sample, focusing on T cells in Graves' hyperthyroidism and ophthalmopathy.

The specimen was peripheral blood mononuclear cells (PBMCs), collected at new diagnosis, from a patient treated with antithyroid drugs. These receptors originate from a woman aged 35-65 years with Graves disease.

This clonotype was seen at least ten times. The genes are TRBV13 and TRBJ1-1, with D possibly being TRBD1 (5 bases). This CDR3 spans 14 amino acids. The germline V and J ends were trimmed by 5 bases and 2 bases, with 12 bases remaining between them. Per the germline V gene, CDR1 is PRHDT and CDR2 is FYEKMQ (reference sequence). The CDR3, as DNA: TGTGCCAGCAGCCAAGGACACCGCAACACTGAAGCTTTCTTT. Protein: CASSQGHRNTEAFF. The full variable domain, with the rest looked up from reference TRBV13 and TRBJ1-1, is AAGVIQSPRHLIKEKRETATLKCYPIPRHDTVYWYQQGPGQDPQFLISFYEKMQSDKGSIPDRFSAQQFSDYHSELNMSSLELGDSALYFCASSQGHRNTEAFFGQGTRLTVV.

This chain's CDR3 is CASSVRSSYNEQFF. In DNA, the CDR3 is TGTGCCAGCAGCGTTAGGAGCTCCTACAATGAGCAGTTCTTC. The V gene is TRBV9, the J gene TRBJ2-1; D gene uncertain. Germline CDR1 reads SGDLS; CDR2 reads YYNGEE. The CDR3 sequence is 14 residues long. The V and J ends lost 2 bases and 0 bases respectively, with 6 bases between them.

This clonotype was detected a few times. The chain has TRBV7-9 and TRBJ1-2; D unresolved. Germline V CDR1 and CDR2: SEHNR, FQNEAQ (reference sequence). There are 14 residues in the CDR3. Trimming pared 2 bases from V and 0 bases from J, leaving 7 bases between. The CDR3 loop reads CASSLTITNYGYTF. The CDR3 DNA reads TGTGCCAGCAGCTTAACTATCACTAACTATGGCTACACCTTC. The full variable domain, its missing parts supplied by reference TRBV7-9 and TRBJ1-2, is DTGVSQNPRHKITKRGQNVTFRCDPISEHNRLYWYRQTLGQGPEFLTYFQNEAQLEKSRLLSDRFSAERPKGSFSTLEIQRTEQGDSAMYLCASSLTITNYGYTFGSGTRLTVV.

This clonotype was detected many times. This chain links TRBV15 with TRBJ1-4; D ambiguous. V lost 5 bases to trimming and J lost 4 bases, with 11 bases between them. The germline gives CDR1 LNHNV, CDR2 YYDKDF (reference sequence). The CDR3 runs to 14 residues. The chain's CDR3 is CATSSRGDNEKLFF. For the CDR3, the DNA is TGTGCCACCAGCTCCCGGGGTGATAATGAAAAACTGTTTTTT.

This chain links TRBV19 with TRBJ2-1; 8 bases align to TRBD2. CDR1 LNHDA and CDR2 SQIVND come from the germline V gene (reference sequence). With V trimmed by 8 bases and J by 8 bases, 5 bases remained unmatched. CDR3 length: 12 residues. This CDR3 reads CASRTSNDEQFF. The CDR3, as DNA: TGTGCCAGTCGGACTAGCAATGATGAGCAGTTCTTC.

This clonotype was counted a few times. The J gene is TRBJ1-1, the V gene TRBV20-1, with 8 bases fitting TRBD1. The CDR3 has 15 amino acids. Germline assignment: CDR1 DFQATT and CDR2 SNEGSKA (reference sequence). The V gene end was trimmed by 6 bases and the J gene end by 4 bases; junction bases not matched to a gene: 13. Written as DNA, the CDR3 is TGCAGTGCCGAATTCTTGGACAGGGTACTCACTGAAGCTTTCTTT. Its protein is CSAEFLDRVLTEAFF.

This clonotype has ten or more counts. The gene calls are TRBV9 and TRBJ1-1, with 7 nucleotides matching TRBD1. CDR3 length: 15 residues. Germline CDR1 and CDR2: SGDLS and YYNGEE. Trimming removed 0 bases from V and 1 base from J; junction bases left unmatched: 3. This chain's CDR3 is CASSVDSGGNTEAFF. CDR3 DNA sequence: TGTGCCAGCAGCGTAGATTCAGGGGGGAACACTGAAGCTTTCTTT.

This chain links TRBV10-3 with TRBJ1-5; TRBD1 might be the D (6 bases). V was trimmed by 8 bases and J by 10 bases, leaving 18 bases between them. The CDR3 runs 13 residues. Per the germline V gene, CDR1 is ENHRY and CDR2 is SYGVKD. The CDR3 DNA sequence: TGTGCCATCGCGGGGGAGGGGGGCGGACCCCAGCATTTT. Translation gives CAIAGEGGGPQHF.

This clonotype came up many times. V and J are TRBV5-1 and TRBJ1-1; 8 positions match TRBD1. Looked up from germline, CDR1 is SGHRS and CDR2 is YFSETQ. CDR3 length: 15 residues. The V segment lost 4 bases and the J segment 5 bases; nucleotides outside the gene matches: 10. The CDR3 loop is CASSAGQGWTTEAFF. The CDR3 DNA reads TGCGCCAGCAGCGCAGGACAGGGTTGGACGACTGAAGCTTTCTTT.

This clonotype was counted at least ten times. The chain has TRBV30 and TRBJ2-1; 8 bases match TRBD1. Unmatched junction bases numbered 6, after V lost 4 bases and J lost 7 bases. CDR1 and CDR2 (germline): GTSNPN, SVGIG (reference sequence). CDR3 size: 13 residues. The chain's CDR3 is CAWTGGSGNEQFF. The CDR3 DNA follows: TGTGCCTGGACAGGGGGCTCGGGGAATGAGCAGTTCTTC.

V and J are TRBV6-1 and TRBJ2-3; tentatively, D is TRBD1 (6 bases). Germline V lookup: CDR1 MNHNS, CDR2 SASEGT. V gave up 1 base and J gave up 6 bases, with 14 bases separating them. The CDR3 contains 15 residues. CDR3 in amino acids: CASSEEQGFPDTQYF. CDR3 bases: TGTGCCAGCAGTGAAGAACAGGGTTTTCCCGATACGCAGTATTTT.

This clonotype was seen at least ten times. The chain links TRBV11-2 to TRBJ1-2, with D tentatively TRBD1 (5 bases). The CDR3 extends over 15 amino acids. In germline, CDR1 is SGHAT, CDR2 FQNNGV. Trimming shortened V by 4 bases and J by 6 bases, and 18 bases separated the two germline ends. The CDR3 here is CASSSTVNSRHGYTF. Here the CDR3 DNA reads TGTGCCAGCAGCTCGACAGTTAATAGTCGGCATGGCTACACCTTC.

In its sample, this clonotype was seen many times. The V gene is TRBV11-3, the J gene TRBJ1-1; 7 bases fit TRBD1. Losses at the gene ends were 5 bases for V and 3 bases for J; bases not matched to a gene: 9. The germline CDR1 and CDR2 sequences are SGHNT and YENEEA. CDR3 length: 15 residues. This CDR3 reads CASSRTGTVHTEAFF. CDR3 nucleotide sequence: TGTGCCAGCAGCAGGACCGGGACAGTTCACACTGAAGCTTTCTTT.

This clonotype has a single count. This may come from a read error, since a much larger clone is one base off. The chain employs TRBV6-1 and TRBJ1-1, with D perhaps TRBD1 (6 bases). V was pared by 3 bases and J by 5 bases, with 13 bases between. CDR1 MNHNS and CDR2 SASEGT come from the germline V gene. This CDR3 is built from 14 residues. The CDR3, as DNA: TGTGCCAGCAGTGAGGGTCAGGGGAGGACTGAAGCTTTCTTT. Translating it yields CASSEGQGRTEAFF.

This clonotype has a handful of counts. The chain uses TRBV10-3 and TRBJ1-1, with D maybe TRBD1 (6 bases). Germline-derived CDR1 and CDR2 are ENHRY and SYGVKD. The length of the CDR3 is 15 residues. Trimming removed 0 bases at V and 4 bases at J, with 12 bases between. The CDR3 is CAISESVRGPTEAFF. In DNA form, the CDR3 reads TGTGCCATCAGTGAGTCAGTCAGGGGACCCACTGAAGCTTTCTTT.

In its sample, this clonotype was seen many times. V is TRBV6-5 and J is TRBJ1-1; D is possibly TRBD1 (6 bases). V gave up 0 bases and J gave up 4 bases, with 12 bases separating them. Looked up from germline, CDR1 is MNHEY and CDR2 is SVGAGI. The CDR3 is made up of 15 amino acids. The CDR3 DNA sequence: TGTGCCAGCAGTTACTCACAGGGTTTTACCACTGAAGCTTTCTTT. Its translation: CASSYSQGFTTEAFF.

This clonotype showed up many times. This rearrangement joins TRBV28 to TRBJ1-3; no definite D call. CDR3 size: 16 residues. Trimming stripped 2 bases from V and 2 bases from J, with 13 bases between. Germline CDR1 and CDR2: MDHEN and SYDVKM. The CDR3 spells CASSLIVGGPGNTIYF. In DNA, the CDR3 is TGTGCCAGCAGTTTAATCGTGGGAGGACCTGGAAACACCATATATTTT.

This clonotype was seen a handful of times. The V gene is TRBV12-3 or TRBV12-4, the J gene TRBJ1-5; TRBD1 might be the D (5 bases). Trimming stripped 2 bases from V and 4 bases from J, with 15 bases between. CDR3 size: 16 residues. The CDR3: CASSLKAGTGNQPQHF. DNA for the CDR3: TGTGCCAGCAGTTTAAAGGCAGGGACGGGGAATCAGCCCCAGCATTTT.

This clonotype was detected ten times or more. This chain uses TRBV3-1 with TRBJ1-2; D is ambiguous. The germline CDR1 and CDR2 sequences are LGHDT and YNNKEL (reference sequence). The ends were cut back, 2 bases at V and 1 base at J, with 8 bases in the middle. The CDR3 is made up of 14 amino acids. The chain's CDR3 is CASSQFNGNYGYTF. In DNA, the CDR3 is TGTGCCAGCAGCCAATTCAACGGTAACTATGGCTACACCTTC. Drawing the rest from reference TRBV3-1 and TRBJ1-2, the complete variable domain is DTAVSQTPKYLVTQMGNDKSIKCEQNLGHDTMYWYKQDSKKFLKIMFSYNNKELIINETVPNRFSPKSPDKAHLNLHINSLELGDSAVYFCASSQFNGNYGYTFGSGTRLTVV.

This clonotype appeared a few times. This chain connects TRBV20-1 to TRBJ2-4; D may be TRBD2 (5 bases). Germline V gene lookup returns CDR1 DFQATT and CDR2 SNEGSKA (reference sequence). Trimming took 3 bases from V and 7 from J, leaving 13 bases between them. CDR3 length: 13 residues. CDR3 protein: CSASGERNNIQYF. For the CDR3, the DNA is TGCAGTGCTAGCGGGGAAAGGAACAACATTCAGTACTTC.

V gene TRBV7-9 combines with J gene TRBJ2-5; D remains ambiguous. Germline V gives CDR1 SEHNR, CDR2 FQNEAQ (reference sequence). The CDR3 loop spans 14 amino acids. The V and J ends lost 1 base and 5 bases respectively, with 11 bases between them. The CDR3 loop reads CASSLGLGWETQYF. The CDR3 DNA sequence: TGTGCCAGCAGCTTAGGGTTGGGATGGGAGACCCAGTACTTC.

This clonotype was detected many times. J is TRBJ1-2 and V is TRBV3-1, with D possibly matching TRBD1 (6 bases). The germline gives CDR1 LGHDT, CDR2 YNNKEL (reference sequence). Trimming cost V 4 bases and J 0 bases, with 15 bases left between them. CDR3 size: 16 residues. The CDR3 is CASSPVRGPTNYGYTF. CDR3 nucleotide sequence: TGTGCCAGCAGCCCTGTTCGGGGGCCTACTAACTATGGCTACACCTTC.

This chain connects TRBV19 to TRBJ1-1, with 10 bases fitting TRBD1. This CDR3 contains 14 residues. The V gene end was trimmed by 4 bases and the J gene end by 4 bases; junction bases not matched to a gene: 3. CDR1 is LNHDA and CDR2 is SQIVND in the germline V gene (reference sequence). CDR3 sequence (DNA): TGTGCCAGTAGTAAGGGACAGGGGACCACTGAAGCTTTCTTT. Protein sequence: CASSKGQGTTEAFF.

This clonotype was counted between two and nine times. The chain is built from TRBV20-1 and TRBJ1-3; no reliable D call. Germline V gene lookup returns CDR1 DFQATT and CDR2 SNEGSKA (reference sequence). Deletions cut 4 bases from V and 3 bases from J, with 16 bases between. CDR3 length: 15 residues. The CDR3 loop reads CSANGGWNVGNTIYF. For the CDR3, the DNA is TGCAGTGCTAATGGAGGTTGGAATGTTGGAAACACCATATATTTT.

This clonotype showed up many times. This chain joins TRBV11-2 and TRBJ1-2, with D maybe TRBD1 (5 bases). The germline V and J ends were trimmed by 1 base and 10 bases, with 16 bases remaining between them. Germline V gives CDR1 SGHAT, CDR2 FQNNGV. The CDR3 sequence is 14 residues long. This CDR3 reads CASSLVRDGTDYTF. The CDR3 coding sequence is TGTGCCAGCAGCTTAGTACGGGACGGCACGGACTACACCTTC. The entire variable domain, with the rest obtained from reference TRBV11-2 and TRBJ1-2, is as follows: EAGVAQSPRYKIIEKRQSVAFWCNPISGHATLYWYQQILGQGPKLLIQFQNNGVVDDSQLPKDRFSAERLKGVDSTLKIQPAKLEDSAVYLCASSLVRDGTDYTFGSGTRLTVV.

This clonotype has ten or more counts. This rearrangement joins TRBV5-1 to TRBJ2-7; D tentatively reads TRBD1 or TRBD2 (5 bases each). The CDR3 is 14 amino acids. Trimming pared 4 bases from V and 4 bases from J, leaving 15 bases between. CDR1 SGHRS and CDR2 YFSETQ come from the germline V gene. The CDR3 loop is CASSPAWGSYEQYF. The CDR3 DNA is TGCGCCAGCAGCCCGGCTTGGGGGTCGTACGAGCAGTACTTC.

This clonotype was seen more than once but under ten times. At one end the junction does not follow the germline gene, possibly because of a read error. The chain is built from TRBV4-2 and TRBJ1-2; D uncertain. CDR1 is LGHNA, CDR2 YNFKEQ, per germline. This CDR3 spans 14 amino acids. The CDR3 region is CTSSQDKLNYGYTF. CDR3 bases: TGTACCAGCAGCCAAGATAAACTTAACTATGGCTACACCTTC.

This clonotype was seen a handful of times. The CDR3 bases are TGTGCCAGCAATATACTAAGGGAGGAGGAGACCCAGTACTTC. This sequence encodes CASNILREEETQYF. The chain links TRBV6-1 to TRBJ2-5; maybe TRBD2 (6 bases). V lost 7 bases and J 5 bases, leaving 17 bases between the germline ends. Germline CDR1 and CDR2: MNHNS and SASEGT. This CDR3 region has 14 residues.